This passage covers 24 T cell receptor beta chains from one sample sequenced in a study of shared clonotypes between healthy human individuals. Produced via immunoSEQ multiplex PCR; TCRdb's table is partial and in-frame only. The sample has nearly 2 million clones, around 96% seen once; the top ten hold more than 0.9%. As defined, naive CD8 cells were CD45RO-negative and positively selected for CCR7, with terminally differentiated effector memory CD45RA+ cells excluded. Sample: naive CD8+ T cells sorted from blood. The receptors derive from a man aged 18 to 29 in good health.

This chain connects TRBV6-5 to TRBJ2-2; D is undetermined. The CDR3 has 15 amino acids. Per the germline V gene, CDR1 is MNHEY and CDR2 is SVGAGI. Trimming stripped 2 bases from V and 4 bases from J, with 11 bases between. The CDR3 region has the DNA TGTGCCAGCAGTTACCTGCTGGGCATCACCGGGGAGCTGTTTTTT. Amino acids: CASSYLLGITGELFF.

The V gene is TRBV10-1, the J gene TRBJ1-6; D not resolved. V lost 1 base and J lost 2, with 12 bases in between. This CDR3 region has 17 residues. CDR1 WNHNN and CDR2 SYGVQD come from the germline V gene (reference sequence). CDR3 DNA sequence: TGCGCCAGCAGTGAGTTTGAGGGTAAGGCCTATAATTCACCCCTCCACTTT. Its protein product is CASSEFEGKAYNSPLHF.

V gene TRBV7-8 combines with J gene TRBJ2-3, with 7 positions matching TRBD1. CDR1 and CDR2 from the germline V gene are SGHVS and FQNEAQ. Trimming cost V 2 bases and J 2 bases; bases outside gene matches: 7. The CDR3 covers 16 residues. CDR3 sequence reads: CASSLMGQLVTDTQYF. CDR3 nucleotides: TGTGCCAGCAGCTTAATGGGACAGTTGGTCACAGATACGCAGTATTTT. Drawing the rest from reference TRBV7-8 and TRBJ2-3, the complete variable domain is GAGVSQSPRYKVAKRGQDVALRCDPISGHVSLFWYQQALGQGPEFLTYFQNEAQLDKSGLPSDRFFAERPEGSVSTLKIQRTQQEDSAVYLCASSLMGQLVTDTQYFGPGTRLTVL.

The rearrangement links TRBV10-2 to TRBJ1-4; D is possibly TRBD1 (5 bases). The CDR3 has 17 amino acids. V was clipped by 2 bases and J by 5 bases, with 18 bases between them. The germline CDR1 and CDR2 sequences are WSHSY and SAAADI. CDR3 amino acids: CASSEPWMGTLNEKLFF. The CDR3 DNA reads as TGCGCCAGCAGTGAGCCCTGGATGGGGACCTTGAATGAAAAACTGTTTTTT.

A remark on this clone: The sample holds other DNA sequences that translate to the same CDR3. The J gene is TRBJ1-5, the V gene TRBV30; the match to TRBD1 covers 9 bases. The CDR3 spans 14 residues. From germline, CDR1 is GTSNPN and CDR2 SVGIG (reference sequence). V shed 1 base and J 4 bases; nucleotides not matched to a gene: 2. CDR3 coding DNA: TGTGCCTGGAGTGACGGACAGGGGAATCAGCCCCAGCATTTT. It translates to CAWSDGQGNQPQHF.

V usage is TRBV6-6 and J usage is TRBJ2-2, with D tentatively TRBD1 or TRBD2 (5 bases each). This CDR3 region has 13 residues. With 10 bases removed from V and 3 bases from J, the gap between germline ends came to 12 bases. Germline lookup yields CDR1 MNHNY and CDR2 SVGAGI (reference sequence). The chain's CDR3 is CATSTADTGELFF. The CDR3 nucleotides are TGTGCCACCTCGACAGCGGACACCGGGGAGCTGTTTTTT.

The rearrangement links TRBV29-1 to TRBJ2-1; 10 nucleotides match TRBD2. The V segment lost 4 bases and the J segment 9 bases; nucleotides outside the gene matches: 9. Germline assignment: CDR1 SQVTM and CDR2 ANQGSEA. CDR3 length: 14 amino acids. The CDR3 reads CSVASGRAAAEQFF. CDR3 DNA sequence: TGCAGCGTTGCAAGCGGGAGGGCCGCTGCTGAGCAGTTCTTC.

Only one count was recorded for this clone. V is TRBV11-2 and J is TRBJ2-2, with a possible D match to TRBD1 (6 bases). CDR1 SGHAT and CDR2 FQNNGV come from the germline V gene. V lost 2 bases, J lost 6 bases, and 16 bases lay in between. The length of the CDR3 is 16 residues. In DNA, the CDR3 is TGTGCCAGCAGCTTAAACATAGGGGGTACGGCCGGGGAGCTGTTTTTT. This encodes CASSLNIGGTAGELFF.

The chain links TRBV5-1 to TRBJ1-2, with D possibly TRBD1 on 5 matching bases. V was cut by 3 bases and J by 2 bases, with 8 bases left in between. The CDR3 loop spans 13 amino acids. The germline gives CDR1 SGHRS, CDR2 YFSETQ. CDR3 bases: TGCGCCAGCAGCTCCACAGGAAACTATGGCTACACCTTC. Translation gives CASSSTGNYGYTF.

A note on this clone: Other DNA sequences in the same sample also yield this CDR3. The V call is TRBV5-1, the J call TRBJ2-7; no reliable D call. V lost 0 bases to trimming and J lost 1 base, with 5 bases between them. Germline-derived CDR1 and CDR2 are SGHRS and YFSETQ. The CDR3 sequence is 13 residues long. The chain's CDR3 is CASSLEVSYEQYF. CDR3 nucleotide sequence: TGCGCCAGCAGCTTGGAGGTTTCCTACGAGCAGTACTTC.

This clone appeared a few times. J is TRBJ2-7 and V is TRBV7-9, with D tentatively TRBD1 (6 bases). The CDR3 consists of 16 residues. In germline, CDR1 is SEHNR, CDR2 FQNEAQ (reference sequence). V lost 6 bases and J lost 4, with 22 bases in between. The CDR3 here is CASSSSGQRPQYEQYF. CDR3 DNA: TGTGCCAGCAGTTCCTCCGGACAGCGCCCCCAATACGAGCAGTACTTC.

This chain joins TRBV2 and TRBJ2-7, with D perhaps assigned TRBD1 or TRBD2 (5 bases each). Looked up from germline, CDR1 is SNHLY and CDR2 is FYNNEI. V was cut by 2 bases and J by 0 bases, with 11 bases left in between. This CDR3 is 15 amino acids long. The CDR3 DNA reads as TGTGCCAGCAGTGAATTTGGGGACGTCTCCTACGAGCAGTACTTC. Translation: CASSEFGDVSYEQYF.

This chain joins TRBV7-6 and TRBJ2-2, with 9 bases identical to TRBD1. Germline loops: CDR1 SGHVS, CDR2 FNYEAQ. The J segment lost 4 bases and the V segment lost 6 bases, leaving 6 bases of the junction unmatched. This CDR3 is 15 amino acids long. CDR3 protein: CASRLDRGSTGELFF. The CDR3 bases are TGTGCCAGCAGACTCGACAGGGGGTCCACCGGGGAGCTGTTTTTT.

A single count supports this clone. The chain has TRBV4-1 and TRBJ1-2, with D possibly TRBD1 on 5 matching bases. CDR3 length equals 15 residues. Trimming cost V 4 bases and J 4 bases, with 16 bases left between them. Germline V gene data show CDR1 as MGHRA and CDR2 as YSYEKL. CDR3: CASSPNVGGFYGYTF. CDR3 DNA: TGCGCCAGCAGCCCCAATGTCGGGGGATTCTATGGCTACACCTTC.

V is TRBV5-1 and J is TRBJ1-4, with TRBD1 identical over 7 bases. Germline lookup yields CDR1 SGHRS and CDR2 YFSETQ. This CDR3 contains 19 residues. V dropped 1 base and J dropped 0; count of bases not matched to a gene: 12. CDR3: CASSLKGRTGVTTNEKLFF. DNA for the CDR3: TGCGCCAGCAGCTTGAAGGGCCGGACAGGAGTCACAACTAATGAAAAACTGTTTTTT.

This clone was seen just once. The chain recombines TRBV13 with TRBJ2-7; D gene unclear. This CDR3 spans 12 amino acids. The germline CDR1 and CDR2 sequences are PRHDT and FYEKMQ (reference sequence). Between the trimmed V and J ends, which lost 4 bases and 6 bases, there was a span of 10 bases. The CDR3: CASSWVASEQYF. The CDR3 DNA is TGTGCCAGCAGCTGGGTAGCATCCGAGCAGTACTTC.

There are a few counts of this clone. The chain has TRBV6-5 and TRBJ2-7; D is unresolved. Per germline, CDR1 MNHEY and CDR2 SVGAGI. Deletions cut 0 bases from V and 6 bases from J, with 3 bases between. The CDR3 covers 11 residues. In DNA form, the CDR3 reads TGTGCCAGCAGTTACTCGACCGAGCAGTACTTC. This gives the protein CASSYSTEQYF.

This chain links TRBV5-1 with TRBJ1-4; 7 bases map to TRBD1. CDR3 length equals 15 residues. The V segment lost 4 bases and the J segment 8 bases; nucleotides outside the gene matches: 11. Germline assignment: CDR1 SGHRS and CDR2 YFSETQ. DNA of the CDR3: TGCGCCAGCAGCCCGGGCCGGGACAGCGACGAAAAACTGTTTTTT. Translated, it gives CASSPGRDSDEKLFF.

V and J are TRBV5-1 and TRBJ1-1; D remains ambiguous. Germline CDR1 SGHRS, CDR2 YFSETQ. With 2 bases removed from V and 0 bases from J, the gap between germline ends came to 5 bases. The length of the CDR3 is 13 residues. CDR3 in amino acids: CASSFNMNTEAFF. The CDR3 bases are TGCGCCAGCAGCTTCAACATGAACACTGAAGCTTTCTTT.

The rearrangement links TRBV4-1 to TRBJ1-3; TRBD1 aligns across 7 bases. V was pared by 1 base and J by 7 bases, with 7 bases of the junction left unmatched. From germline, CDR1 is MGHRA and CDR2 YSYEKL. The CDR3 totals 15 residues. The CDR3 sequence is CASSQAQGLRNTIYF. The CDR3 region has the DNA TGCGCCAGCAGCCAAGCACAGGGGTTACGGAACACCATATATTTT.

V usage is TRBV2 and J usage is TRBJ2-7, with 12 bases that match TRBD2. J was trimmed by 0 bases and V by 2 bases; bases with no gene match: 20. CDR3 length: 22 residues. The germline V gene encodes CDR1 SNHLY and CDR2 FYNNEI. The CDR3 DNA is TGTGCCAGCAGTGAAAAATCCCCCCGACTAGCGGGAGATACGTGGAGCTCCTACGAGCAGTACTTC. It is translated as CASSEKSPRLAGDTWSSYEQYF.

This chain uses TRBV4-1 with TRBJ1-2; 7 nucleotides line up with TRBD1. The CDR3 loop spans 15 amino acids. The germline V gene encodes CDR1 MGHRA and CDR2 YSYEKL. Unmatched junction bases numbered 6, after V lost 1 base and J lost 4 bases. DNA of the CDR3: TGCGCCAGCAGCCAAGGAAAAGGGACAGCCTATGGCTACACCTTC. Its translation is CASSQGKGTAYGYTF.

As regards this clone: The same CDR3 arises from other DNA sequences in this sample as well. The chain couples TRBV6-5 to TRBJ1-1; no firm D call. This CDR3 contains 13 residues. Germline V gene data show CDR1 as MNHEY and CDR2 as SVGAGI. With 3 bases removed from V and 1 base from J, the gap between germline ends came to 6 bases. The CDR3 sequence: CASSYGPNTEAFF. The CDR3 DNA is TGTGCCAGCAGTTATGGGCCGAACACTGAAGCTTTCTTT.

The J gene is TRBJ2-3, the V gene TRBV4-3; the D gene is possibly TRBD1 (5 bases). The CDR3 is 16 residues long. Germline CDR1 reads LGHNA; CDR2 reads YSLEER. Trimming removed 0 bases from V and 0 bases from J, with 10 bases in between. As DNA, the CDR3 is TGCGCCAGCAGCCAAGATCTAAGGGGAAGCACAGATACGCAGTATTTT. This gives the protein CASSQDLRGSTDTQYF.